These 18 T cell receptor beta chains were sequenced from one sample in a study of T-cell memory formation after mild COVID-19. Each CDR3 protein is one row after TCRdb ran MiXCR on the 5' RACE reads. The repertoire holds roughly 620,000 distinct CDR3 sequences, with under 20% as singletons. The sample was PBMCs or a T cell subset sorted from them (not recorded which). These receptors came from an adult woman who had mild COVID-19 (a few samples of this study predate the infection). Cell type and time point are not known.

The genes are TRBV7-9 and TRBJ2-5; the D gene is possibly TRBD1 (6 bases). CDR3 length equals 14 residues. Germline values: CDR1 SEHNR, CDR2 FQNEAQ (reference sequence). The V gene lost 5 bases and the J gene lost 3 bases, with 13 bases spanning the gap. Here the CDR3 DNA reads TGTGCCAGCAGCCAAACGTACAGGGAAGAGACCCAGTACTTC. Its translation is CASSQTYREETQYF.

This clonotype was detected once. The gene calls are TRBV4-3 and TRBJ2-1; TRBD2 matches at 8 bases. CDR3 size: 16 residues. Germline CDR1 is LGHNA and CDR2 is YSLEER. J gave up 7 bases and V 3 bases, and 11 bases lay outside the gene matches. CDR3 sequence reads: CASSQGLGTSFNEQFF. The CDR3 coding sequence is TGCGCCAGCAGCCAGGGCCTCGGGACTAGTTTTAATGAGCAGTTCTTC.

This clonotype was observed at least ten times. The chain joins TRBV12-3 or TRBV12-4 to TRBJ1-3; 8 bases line up with TRBD1. The ends lost 5 bases at V and 3 bases at J; junction bases unmatched: 3. The CDR3 totals 14 residues. CDR3 sequence: CASSGRGLGNTIYF. CDR3 coding DNA: TGTGCCAGCAGTGGCAGGGGGCTTGGAAACACCATATATTTT.

This clonotype showed up just a few times. The chain joins TRBV12-3 or TRBV12-4 to TRBJ2-1; TRBD2 agrees at 8 bases. V trimming: 4 bases; J trimming: 7 bases; junction bases outside the gene matches: 9. The CDR3 is 15 amino acids. The CDR3 protein is CASSWGLGRWNEQFF. The CDR3 coding sequence is TGTGCCAGCAGTTGGGGACTAGGAAGGTGGAATGAGCAGTTCTTC.

The rearrangement joins TRBV27 to TRBJ2-7; 7 bases agree with TRBD2. The trim removed 5 bases at V and 6 bases at J, leaving 10 bases unmatched. Per the germline V gene, CDR1 is MNHEY and CDR2 is SMNVEV (reference sequence). The CDR3 loop spans 14 amino acids. CDR3 amino acids: CASSPRQAGVEQYF. As DNA, the CDR3 is TGTGCCAGCAGTCCCCGTCAGGCGGGGGTCGAGCAGTACTTC.

CDR3 DNA sequence: TGTGCCAGCTCACCAAGCCTGGGAGAAGAGACCCAGTACTTC. It codes for CASSPSLGEETQYF. The chain has TRBV18 and TRBJ2-5; the D gene is possibly TRBD2 (5 bases). CDR3 length: 14 amino acids. Trimming cost V 2 bases and J 3 bases, with 10 bases left between them. CDR1 is KGHSH, CDR2 LQKENI, per germline.

The rearrangement joins TRBV7-2 to TRBJ1-1; 9 bases agree with TRBD1. Per germline, CDR1 SGHTA and CDR2 FQGNSA. CDR3 length equals 14 residues. Germline trimming cut 1 base from V and 6 bases from J; bases unmatched to any gene: 3. The CDR3 region has the DNA TGTGCCAGCAGCTTAGTCGGGACAGGGTCTGAAGCTTTCTTT. It specifies CASSLVGTGSEAFF.

V is TRBV7-3 and J is TRBJ2-3; D may be TRBD2 (7 bases). V shed 2 bases and J shed 6 bases, with 12 bases lying between them. The CDR3 loop spans 14 amino acids. Germline V lookup: CDR1 SGHTA, CDR2 FQGTGA. The CDR3 spells CASSLAGARDTQYF. Written as DNA, the CDR3 is TGTGCCAGCAGCTTAGCGGGGGCAAGGGATACGCAGTATTTT.

This chain links TRBV12-3 or TRBV12-4 with TRBJ1-2; TRBD1 matches 7 bases. Trimming removed 5 bases from V and 6 bases from J; junction bases left unmatched: 12. The CDR3 covers 15 residues. CDR3 DNA: TGTGCCAGCAGTCTCTCCGGGACAGCCAGAAATGGCTACACCTTC. Its translation is CASSLSGTARNGYTF.

V and J are TRBV29-1 and TRBJ2-4, with 9 bases fitting TRBD1. J was trimmed by 3 bases and V by 6 bases; bases with no gene match: 21. Germline loops: CDR1 SQVTM, CDR2 ANQGSEA. The CDR3 covers 19 residues. CDR3 residues: CSVLRPGQGPHPYKNIQYF. In DNA form, the CDR3 reads TGCAGCGTCCTCCGGCCGGGACAGGGCCCCCACCCCTACAAAAACATTCAGTACTTC.

This clonotype was recorded many times. CDR3 DNA sequence: TGTGCCAGCAGTCCTCCGGACAGGGTAATCGCGGGAAAAGAGACCCAGTACTTC. This translates into CASSPPDRVIAGKETQYF. The rearrangement uses TRBV12-3 or TRBV12-4 and TRBJ2-5; 8 nucleotides match TRBD1. The CDR3 extends over 18 amino acids. The trim removed 5 bases at V and 3 bases at J, leaving 17 bases unmatched.

The CDR3 DNA reads as TGTGCCAGTAGTATTGGGGACAGCTACAATGAGCAGTTCTTC. Protein product: CASSIGDSYNEQFF. This chain links TRBV19 with TRBJ2-1, with 7 nucleotides matching TRBD1. Germline V lookup: CDR1 LNHDA, CDR2 SQIVND (reference sequence). This CDR3 region has 14 residues. With 3 bases clipped from V and 3 bases from J, the junction kept 2 bases outside the gene matches.

The chain uses TRBV6-5 and TRBJ2-7, with D maybe TRBD1 (7 bases). CDR1 is MNHEY, CDR2 SVGAGI, per germline. The length of the CDR3 is 13 residues. V lost 6 bases, J lost 6 bases, and 15 bases lay in between. CDR3 sequence reads: CASRRQGGGEQYF. The CDR3, as DNA: TGTGCCAGCAGGAGGCAGGGGGGCGGCGAGCAGTACTTC.

This clonotype was seen more than once but under ten times. The chain employs TRBV20-1 and TRBJ2-2; 14 positions match TRBD2. This CDR3 is 17 amino acids long. V was pared by 4 bases and J by 0 bases, with 4 bases of the junction left unmatched. Germline V CDR1 and CDR2: DFQATT, SNEGSKA (reference sequence). CDR3 nucleotides: TGCAGTGCTAACGGACTAGCGGGGGGAGCGAACACCGGGGAGCTGTTTTTT. It specifies CSANGLAGGANTGELFF.

This clonotype occurred a few times. As DNA, the CDR3 is TGCAGTGCTAGAGAAAAGGGAGGCTATGGCTACACCTTC. Protein product: CSAREKGGYGYTF. The gene calls are TRBV20-1 and TRBJ1-2, with no clear D. Looked up from germline, CDR1 is DFQATT and CDR2 is SNEGSKA (reference sequence). The ends were cut back, 0 bases at V and 4 bases at J, with 9 bases in the middle. The CDR3 runs 13 residues.

This clonotype appeared a few times. The CDR3 loop is CASSPEVLETQYF. For the CDR3, the DNA is TGTGCCAGCAGCCCCGAGGTTTTGGAGACCCAGTACTTC. V gene TRBV7-2 combines with J gene TRBJ2-5, with D hard to call. Germline loops: CDR1 SGHTA, CDR2 FQGNSA. The CDR3 consists of 13 residues. V was pared by 5 bases and J by 5 bases, with 12 bases between. Supplemented by reference TRBV7-2 and TRBJ2-5, the full variable domain reads GAGVSQSPSNKVTEKGKDVELRCDPISGHTALYWYRQSLGQGLEFLIYFQGNSAPDKSGLPSDRFSAERTGGSVSTLTIQRTQQEDSAVYLCASSPEVLETQYFGPGTRLLVL.

This sequence joins TRBV7-9 and TRBJ2-7, with 13 bases aligning to TRBD2. In germline, CDR1 is SEHNR, CDR2 FQNEAQ (reference sequence). The junction had 18 bases not matched to a gene; V was cut back by 4 bases and J by 12 bases. The CDR3 length is 17 residues. For the CDR3, the DNA is TGTGCCAGCAGCTCCTCTTCAGGACTAGCGGGAGTGGGGCCCCGGTACTTC. This gives the protein CASSSSSGLAGVGPRYF.

This chain links TRBV11-2 with TRBJ2-7, with unresolved D. This CDR3 comprises 14 residues. Germline CDR1 is SGHAT and CDR2 is FQNNGV. V lost 1 base and J lost 3, with 10 bases in between. The chain's CDR3 is CASSLGVGHYEQYF. The CDR3 DNA reads TGTGCCAGCAGCTTAGGGGTAGGGCACTACGAGCAGTACTTC.